One and the same sample provided the 28 T cell receptor beta chains below, sequenced in a study of blood T cell repertoires in COVID-19. The repertoire was sequenced with immunoSEQ multiplex PCR; TCRdb's copy has only in-frame clones and lacks some. The repertoire holds fewer than 55,000 clones, around 82% seen once, with more than 2.5% in the top ten. The sample was peripheral blood. The receptor source for this set is a woman in her sixties with acute or convalescent COVID-19.

The count of this clone is one. This chain links TRBV27 with TRBJ1-4, with a possible D match to TRBD1 (5 bases). Trimming removed 6 bases at V and 4 bases at J, with 15 bases between. The CDR3 runs to 15 residues. The germline CDR1 and CDR2 sequences are MNHEY and SMNVEV (reference sequence). In DNA form, the CDR3 reads TGTGCCAGCAGCCTGTTATCAGGGATTAATGAAAAACTGTTTTTT. Protein product: CASSLLSGINEKLFF.

V and J are TRBV6-6 and TRBJ1-2; possibly TRBD1 for D (6 bases). V was trimmed by 2 bases and J by 8 bases, leaving 9 bases between them. CDR3 length: 12 residues. CDR1 MNHNY and CDR2 SVGAGI come from the germline V gene (reference sequence). CDR3 coding DNA: TGTGCCAGCAGTTACACCCAGGGGGGCTACACCTTC. This gives the protein CASSYTQGGYTF.

This clone has more than one count but fewer than ten. The rearrangement uses TRBV5-1 and TRBJ2-7; 7 bases line up with TRBD2. Germline trimming cut 0 bases from V and 5 bases from J; bases unmatched to any gene: 11. Per germline, CDR1 SGHRS and CDR2 YFSETQ. The CDR3 length is 16 residues. The CDR3 loop is CASSLVGGRVIDEQYF. The DNA for the CDR3 is TGCGCCAGCAGCTTGGTGGGCGGGAGAGTGATAGACGAGCAGTACTTC.

This clone was picked up a small number of times. The chain employs TRBV28 and TRBJ2-7; 9 nucleotides agree with TRBD1. The CDR3 is 14 residues long. V shed 7 bases and J 1 base; nucleotides not matched to a gene: 5. Looked up from germline, CDR1 is MDHEN and CDR2 is SYDVKM. The chain's CDR3 is CASTEDRGSYEQYF. DNA for the CDR3: TGTGCCAGCACCGAGGACAGGGGATCCTACGAGCAGTACTTC.

CDR3 bases: TGTGCCAGTAGTATGGGAGGCGATACGCAGTATTTT. Protein: CASSMGGDTQYF. The chain combines TRBV19 with TRBJ2-3; TRBD2 might be the D (6 bases). The germline V and J ends were trimmed by 3 bases and 6 bases, with 7 bases remaining between them. Germline V gene data show CDR1 as LNHDA and CDR2 as SQIVND (reference sequence). The CDR3 sequence is 12 residues long.

This sequence joins TRBV19 and TRBJ1-6; the D gene is possibly TRBD1 (5 bases). The CDR3 totals 16 residues. V lost 5 bases and J 8 bases, leaving 19 bases between the germline ends. CDR1 and CDR2 (germline): LNHDA, SQIVND (reference sequence). The CDR3 region has the DNA TGTGCCAGTAGTCCCCGTCCGGGGGTTGGCGATTCACCCCTCCACTTT. Translating it yields CASSPRPGVGDSPLHF.

This clone has just a few counts. This chain links TRBV7-2 with TRBJ1-5; 7 bases line up with TRBD1. Germline assignment: CDR1 SGHTA and CDR2 FQGNSA. J lost 7 bases, V lost 6 bases, and 9 bases had no gene match. The CDR3 extends over 14 amino acids. The chain's CDR3 is CASSNRAGGQPQHF. The CDR3 nucleotides read TGTGCCAGCAGTAACCGGGCAGGGGGACAGCCCCAGCATTTT.

The rearrangement links TRBV14 to TRBJ2-3; tentative D call: TRBD2 (6 bases). Trimming left V 3 bases short and J 2 bases short, with 12 bases between. Germline values: CDR1 SGHDN, CDR2 FVKESK. This CDR3 is 15 amino acids long. The CDR3 region has the DNA TGTGCCAGCAGCCAGGCCCGGGGGAACACAGATACGCAGTATTTT. Encoded protein: CASSQARGNTDTQYF. Full variable domain (outside the CDR3, taken from reference TRBV14 and TRBJ2-3): EAGVTQFPSHSVIEKGQTVTLRCDPISGHDNLYWYRRVMGKEIKFLLHFVKESKQDESGMPNNRFLAERTGGTYSTLKVQPAELEDSGVYFCASSQARGNTDTQYFGPGTRLTVL.

In its sample, this clone was seen once. V usage is TRBV6-6 and J usage is TRBJ2-7, with 7 positions matching TRBD1. Germline CDR1 and CDR2: MNHNY and SVGAGI (reference sequence). Germline trimming cut 8 bases from V and 7 bases from J; bases unmatched to any gene: 11. There are 13 residues in the CDR3. CDR3 sequence reads: CASRDSLFWEQYF. The CDR3 DNA reads TGTGCCAGCCGGGACAGCCTTTTTTGGGAGCAGTACTTC.

The chain recombines TRBV12-3 or TRBV12-4 with TRBJ1-1, with D maybe TRBD1 (5 bases). Trimming removed 7 bases at V and 5 bases at J, with 14 bases between. The CDR3 consists of 13 residues. The CDR3 nucleotides are TGTGCCAGCATTAGACAGAGTCGGACTGAAGCTTTCTTT. Protein sequence: CASIRQSRTEAFF.

This chain connects TRBV5-6 to TRBJ1-5, with 8 bases lining up with TRBD1. The CDR3 extends over 16 amino acids. The V and J ends lost 1 base and 2 bases, in that order; junction bases with no gene match: 5. CDR1 SGHDT and CDR2 YYEEEE come from the germline V gene. The CDR3 bases are TGTGCCAGCAGCTTGTTCCAGGGGGCCGGCAATCAGCCCCAGCATTTT. Translating gives CASSLFQGAGNQPQHF.

This chain uses TRBV27 with TRBJ1-5; weak D call: TRBD1 (6 bases). V was shortened by 6 bases and J by 8 bases, with 17 bases between the two germline ends. The germline V gene encodes CDR1 MNHEY and CDR2 SMNVEV (reference sequence). The CDR3 is 14 amino acids. For the CDR3, the DNA is TGTGCCAGCAGCCCCCGGACAGTAATGGAGCCCCAGCATTTT. It is translated as CASSPRTVMEPQHF.

The chain uses TRBV7-6 and TRBJ2-5; D remains ambiguous. Germline lookup yields CDR1 SGHVS and CDR2 FNYEAQ. V was shortened by 2 bases and J by 2 bases, with 12 bases between the two germline ends. The CDR3 totals 15 residues. This chain's CDR3 is CASSLMNSNQETQYF. The CDR3 coding sequence is TGTGCCAGCAGCTTAATGAATTCTAATCAAGAGACCCAGTACTTC.

The rearrangement links TRBV7-2 to TRBJ2-1; 9 nucleotides agree with TRBD2. Germline V gives CDR1 SGHTA, CDR2 FQGNSA. V dropped 5 bases and J dropped 4; count of bases not matched to a gene: 12. The CDR3 consists of 17 residues. CDR3 sequence (DNA): TGTGCCAGCAGCGTAGGGGGGCTAGCGGGGCCTTACAATGAGCAGTTCTTC. Translating it yields CASSVGGLAGPYNEQFF.

The chain is built from TRBV5-1 and TRBJ1-4, with D possibly TRBD1 on 6 matching bases. Trimming took 2 bases from V and 2 from J, leaving 10 bases between them. There are 15 residues in the CDR3. The germline V gene encodes CDR1 SGHRS and CDR2 YFSETQ. The CDR3 bases are TGCGCCAGCAGCTTCGGTCAGGGGACTAATGAAAAACTGTTTTTT. Translating gives CASSFGQGTNEKLFF. Complete variable domain (other parts from reference TRBV5-1 and TRBJ1-4): KAGVTQTPRYLIKTRGQQVTLSCSPISGHRSVSWYQQTPGQGLQFLFEYFSETQRNKGNFPGRFSGRQFSNSRSEMNVSTLELGDSALYLCASSFGQGTNEKLFFGSGTQLSVL.

The rearrangement uses TRBV7-3 and TRBJ2-5, with 9 bases aligning to TRBD1. J lost 4 bases, V lost 5 bases, and 11 bases had no gene match. The CDR3 is 16 amino acids. Germline CDR1 SGHTA, CDR2 FQGTGA. The CDR3 spells CASSPGRDRVSETQYF. CDR3 sequence (DNA): TGTGCCAGCAGCCCAGGGAGGGACAGGGTGTCAGAGACCCAGTACTTC. Variable domain in full (rest from reference TRBV7-3 and TRBJ2-5): GAGVSQTPSNKVTEKGKYVELRCDPISGHTALYWYRQSLGQGPEFLIYFQGTGAADDSGLPNDRFFAVRPEGSVSTLKIQRTERGDSAVYLCASSPGRDRVSETQYFGPGTRLLVL.

CDR3 sequence: CASKGGSAYEQYF. Written as DNA, the CDR3 is TGTGCCAGCAAGGGAGGCTCGGCCTACGAGCAGTACTTC. The chain has TRBV28 and TRBJ2-7; weak D call: TRBD2 (6 bases). Germline lookup yields CDR1 MDHEN and CDR2 SYDVKM. The CDR3 is 13 residues long. The V gene lost 7 bases and the J gene lost 2 bases, with 12 bases spanning the gap.

The rearrangement uses TRBV27 and TRBJ2-7; 11 bases agree with TRBD1. In germline, CDR1 is MNHEY, CDR2 SMNVEV (reference sequence). J gave up 2 bases and V 2 bases, and 2 bases lay outside the gene matches. This CDR3 has 15 residues. CDR3 nucleotides: TGTGCCAGCAGTTTAGGGACAGGGGGGCCCTACGAGCAGTACTTC. Its translation: CASSLGTGGPYEQYF.

The chain recombines TRBV27 with TRBJ1-2; no reliable D call. Trimming stripped 1 base from V and 2 bases from J, with 5 bases between. Germline values: CDR1 MNHEY, CDR2 SMNVEV (reference sequence). This CDR3 has 13 amino acids. This CDR3 reads CASSLYGNYGYTF. CDR3 sequence (DNA): TGTGCCAGCAGTTTATACGGGAACTATGGCTACACCTTC.

For the CDR3, the DNA is TGCGCCAGCAGCTACGGACTAGCGGGAGTACTAACAGATACGCAGTATTTT. Translated, it gives CASSYGLAGVLTDTQYF. The gene calls are TRBV5-1 and TRBJ2-3; 13 positions agree with TRBD2. The V segment lost 3 bases and the J segment 3 bases; nucleotides outside the gene matches: 7. The germline gives CDR1 SGHRS, CDR2 YFSETQ. The CDR3 has 17 residues.

The chain employs TRBV5-1 and TRBJ2-7, with 8 positions matching TRBD2. The CDR3 totals 15 residues. After removal of 1 base from V and 2 bases from J, the junction contained 5 bases not matched to a gene. Germline V gene sequence: CDR1 SGHRS, CDR2 YFSETQ. CDR3 coding DNA: TGCGCCAGCAGCTTGAAAGCGGGAGATACCTACGAGCAGTACTTC. It codes for CASSLKAGDTYEQYF.

This clone was recorded a few times. The CDR3 region is CASSLGRVDGYTF. The CDR3 region has the DNA TGTGCCAGCAGTTTAGGCAGGGTGGATGGCTACACCTTC. The rearrangement joins TRBV12-3 or TRBV12-4 to TRBJ1-2; perhaps TRBD1 as D (5 bases). Trimming cost V 1 base and J 6 bases, with 9 bases left between them. The CDR3 length is 13 residues.

This chain connects TRBV5-1 to TRBJ2-3, with D tentatively TRBD2 (6 bases). Germline V gene sequence: CDR1 SGHRS, CDR2 YFSETQ. This CDR3 is built from 14 residues. With 5 bases removed from V and 6 bases from J, the gap between germline ends came to 16 bases. The CDR3 is CASSYSGQGDTQYF. The CDR3 DNA follows: TGCGCCAGCAGTTATAGCGGCCAGGGTGATACGCAGTATTTT.

The J gene is TRBJ1-6, the V gene TRBV2; unclear D gene. The CDR3 is made up of 13 amino acids. Germline loops: CDR1 SNHLY, CDR2 FYNNEI. Trimming removed 5 bases at V and 7 bases at J, with 9 bases between. The CDR3 loop is CASSSGGNSPLHF. For the CDR3, the DNA is TGTGCCAGCAGTTCCGGAGGGAATTCACCCCTCCACTTT. Filled out from reference TRBV2 and TRBJ1-6, the complete variable domain reads EPEVTQTPSHQVTQMGQEVILRCVPISNHLYFYWYRQILGQKVEFLVSFYNNEISEKSEIFDDQFSVERPDGSNFTLKIRSTKLEDSAMYFCASSSGGNSPLHFGNGTRLTVT.

The CDR3 DNA follows: TGTGCCAGCAGCCCATGGGACAGGGGTCAGCCGGGGGAGACCCAGTACTTC. Amino acid sequence: CASSPWDRGQPGETQYF. This rearrangement joins TRBV7-9 to TRBJ2-5; 10 bases align to TRBD1. V trimming: 5 bases; J trimming: 5 bases; junction bases outside the gene matches: 14. CDR1 is SEHNR and CDR2 is FQNEAQ in the germline V gene (reference sequence). The CDR3 runs 17 residues.

The chain carries TRBV6-5 and TRBJ2-5, with D uncertain. The germline CDR1 and CDR2 sequences are MNHEY and SVGAGI. Between the trimmed V and J ends, which lost 5 bases and 7 bases, there was a span of 14 bases. The CDR3 contains 13 residues. CDR3 region: CASSTGLIGTQYF. Here the CDR3 DNA reads TGTGCCAGCAGTACCGGGTTGATTGGGACCCAGTACTTC.

V and J are TRBV4-2 and TRBJ1-2; 10 nucleotides match TRBD1. Germline CDR1 LGHNA, CDR2 YNFKEQ. The V segment lost 0 bases and the J segment 0 bases; nucleotides outside the gene matches: 4. The CDR3 totals 17 residues. The CDR3 here is CASSQETGGGSNYGYTF. The CDR3 DNA reads as TGTGCCAGCAGCCAAGAGACAGGGGGCGGATCTAACTATGGCTACACCTTC.

This clone was seen only a few times. The gene calls are TRBV18 and TRBJ1-2; D remains ambiguous. Germline loops: CDR1 KGHSH, CDR2 LQKENI. Trimming took off 2 bases at V and 2 bases at J, with 9 bases between the two ends. This CDR3 is built from 14 residues. The chain's CDR3 is CASSPAARNYGYTF. CDR3 coding DNA: TGTGCCAGCTCACCAGCAGCTAGAAACTATGGCTACACCTTC.